This T cell receptor beta chain was captured by sequencing in a study of OX40 agonist ivuxolimab in advanced cancers. This CDR3 region has 14 residues. The V end lost 5 bases, the J end lost 2 bases, and 13 bases lay between the germline ends. The V gene's germline CDR1 is SNHLY and CDR2 FYNNEI. Study-level points and caveats: Among T cells, CD8+ cells averaged more expanded clones than CD4+ cells.

Comment on this clone: What it binds is not known.

The repertoire was sequenced with immunoSEQ multiplex PCR; TCRdb's copy has only in-frame clones and lacks some. The data contain approximately 17,000 clones, about 82% of them singletons. The chain employs TRBV2 and TRBJ2-7; TRBD1 or TRBD2 may be the D gene (6 bases each). The material was CD4+ or CD8+ T cells sorted from blood, obtained in a trial of the OX40 agonist ivuxolimab. The source of this sequence is an adult with an advanced solid tumor such as melanoma, head and neck, liver or kidney cancer. CDR3 coding DNA: TGTGCCAGCAGTTGGGGGGCTACAACCTACGAGCAGTACTTC. As protein: CASSWGATTYEQYF.